This T cell receptor (beta chain) derives from a study of T cell repertoires in cytomegalovirus infection (dated by TCRdb to between 2018 and 2020). Some background on the complete study: The HLA type of each donor mattered for the analysis, because public TCR beta signatures pointed to carriage of CMV infection along with the matching HLA type. The study at large found these results: The ex vivo response was dominated by HLA-C-restricted CMV-specific TCR beta clonotypes, which also provided the single most frequent clonotype in two of eight donors. Cumulative frequency of public TCR beta family members discriminated carriers of CMV infection plus the relevant HLA type in this cohort and an independent approximately 370-donor cohort.

V has 1 base trimmed and J has 4 bases trimmed; junction bases matching no gene number 3. The germline V gene encodes CDR1 SGHVS and CDR2 FNYEAQ. Inclusive of the bounding cysteine and phenylalanine, the CDR3 is 15 residues long. Just the 45-base CDR3 DNA is kept, in frame starting at base 1. At least ten counts were recorded for this clonotype. It lacks a known antigen. Per-nucleotide qualities are absent, and no much larger clonotype sits a single base away. Sequenced on an Illumina HiSeq 1500. TCRdb trimmed public reads at Q25 via fastp, called clones via MiXCR and kept in-frame beta chains. Every entry covers one CDR3 protein and lists the most common genes and DNA from its rows. In this sample the table shows approximately 140,000 distinct CDR3 sequences, roughly a quarter of which occur a single time. The top ten clonotypes cover roughly 33% of the sample.

Sequencing was performed on PBMCs, sequenced either directly or after in vitro stimulation (not recorded which). Here the chain combines TRBV7-6 and TRBJ1-4; 7 bases in the junction line up with TRBD1. This receptor was identified in a human donor in good health (CMV status not recorded). Some clones in this sample may be carry-over from other donors' samples. CDR3 reads: CASSLGGQFNEKLFF. At the DNA level, the sequence is TGTGCCAGCAGCTTAGGGGGACAGTTTAATGAAAAACTGTTTTTT.